The subject of this entry is one TCR beta chain. This receptor's antigen is unknown. The input lacks base qualities; no much larger clone sits a single base away. High-throughput TCRbeta CDR3 sequencing of frozen genomic DNA was performed by immunoSEQ, including PCR amplification, mapping, bias correction and internal controls. The study's own analysis went as follows. Productive rearrangements were kept, and unique TCRbeta sequences were defined by CDR3 nucleotide sequence plus V and J gene. Donor-reactive sequences required at least 5-fold expansion in CFSE-low cells versus unstimulated pre-transplant cells and at least 0.01% frequency. Minimum frequency thresholds were set for each subject based on the unstimulated sample with the lowest template count, ensuring at least 90% detection power. Jensen-Shannon divergence between the top 1000 TCRbeta sequences after and before transplant was used to measure repertoire turnover. Changes in detection of donor-reactive sequences were assessed with two-sided Fisher's exact tests. TCRdb holds this immuneACCESS table with in-frame rearrangements only. Some clones are missing; in checked studies, unresolved V genes explain under half, and the rest has no known cause. V and J calls and clone size are given by that table; D and trimming were obtained from the DNA. In all, the sample holds more than 100,000 clones, and about 80% of those were seen once. Clones ranked in the top ten supply approximately 3% of the sample.

This sample was taken from a study of T cell clones after liver transplantation (dated by TCRdb to between 2018 and 2020). Concerning the study at large: The samples were obtained from ITN030ST, a randomized trial that attempted immunosuppression withdrawal within 2 years after liver transplantation. After a pre-transplant mixed lymphocyte reaction, TCRbeta sequencing was used to pinpoint donor-reactive T cell clones, which were subsequently tracked in post-transplant blood. Third party-reactive TCRbeta sequences were also identified from pre-transplant MLRs to serve as an antigen-independent comparator for donor-reactive sequences. Three of the eight recipients were HCV-positive; the others were transplanted for non-autoimmune, non-viral indications. The subjects received no induction therapy and were kept on standard immunosuppression until randomization at 12-24 months post-transplant. To count as tolerant, a recipient had to stay completely off immunosuppression for at least one year without liver enzymes climbing beyond twice the upper limit of normal. Blood samples were collected pre-transplant, pre-randomization before withdrawal, and post-randomization after either complete withdrawal or failed withdrawal. The studied cohort comprised 8 liver transplant recipients, 3 classified as tolerant and 5 as non-tolerant. General study outcomes and caveats: In two subjects, low numbers of available donor cells limited the measurable donor-reactive repertoire. Since no allograft tissue specimens were available, donor-reactive T cells may have migrated into the graft instead of being deleted. In 5 of 8 subjects, circulating donor-reactive CD4 TCRbeta sequences decreased significantly after transplant, regardless of tolerance or HCV status. When repertoire turnover was taken into account, detection of donor-reactive sequences was significantly reduced in 7 of 8 subjects for CD4 and in 8 of 8 subjects for CD8. Donor-reactive sequences declined more than third party-reactive ones, suggesting partial antigen-specific deletion unrelated to withdrawal success. The conclusions were preliminary, being limited by small, heterogeneous patient numbers and by non-standardized post-transplant time points.

The junction shows trimming of 3 bases on V and 0 bases on J, plus 12 bases between the germline ends. From the germline V gene, CDR1 is LGHNA and CDR2 is YNFKEQ. The CDR3 runs 16 amino acids, cysteine and phenylalanine included. Only the CDR3 DNA stays, 48 bases, in frame from base 1. Thawed unstimulated PBMCs were stained for CD3, CD4 and CD8 and FACS-sorted into CD3+CD4+ and CD3+CD8+ populations. All 8 studied subjects were randomized to immunosuppression withdrawal. Genomic DNA was isolated with the Qiagen DNeasy Blood and Tissue Kit. The receptor was derived from a human patient who received a liver transplant. Some T cells may have been brought in with the graft after a transplant. The sequence is built from TRBV4-2 and TRBJ2-1, with no reliable assignment of the D segment. This sample comprised CD4+ T cells from blood, obtained approximately 4 years after liver transplant. At the DNA level, the sequence is TGTGCCAGCAGCCATCCCCCATCGAGCTCCTACAATGAGCAGTTCTTC. Its coded protein is CASSHPPSSSYNEQFF.